This T cell receptor beta chain was identified in a study of shared clonotypes between healthy human individuals. On the study more broadly: Researchers assigned three CD4 naive, three CD4 memory, two CD8 naive and one CD8 memory plate to each donor. Regarding the study as a whole: Larger estimated richness was generally seen in naive subsets than in memory subsets.

The repertoire was sequenced with immunoSEQ multiplex PCR; TCRdb's copy has only in-frame clones and lacks some. Of about 2 million clones detected, roughly 94% appear once; the ten largest clones hold 0.1% to 0.15%. Details on this clone: Its antigen is still unknown.

Sample: naive CD4+ T cells sorted from blood. Regarding subset: CD45RA+ positively selected. This sequence originates from a man in his late teens or twenties in good health.

This chain's CDR3 is CASSLEGRYEQYF. CDR3 bases: TGCGCCAGCAGCTTGGAAGGCCGCTACGAGCAGTACTTC. J is TRBJ2-7 and V is TRBV5-1; D not certain. Deletions cut 0 bases from V and 3 bases from J, with 7 bases between. The germline V gene encodes CDR1 SGHRS and CDR2 YFSETQ. This CDR3 has 13 amino acids.